This entry lists 18 T cell receptor beta chains sequenced from one sample in a study of blood T cells in healthy people across ages (dated by TCRdb to between 2015 and 2017). Libraries were constructed by 5' RACE. TCRdb records Illumina HiSeq 2500 as the sequencer. A second PCR of 7 to 11 cycles was performed with a sample-barcoded 5' primer and a J-beta primer mix. TCRdb handled the public reads itself, with Q25 trimming in fastp and clone calling in MiXCR, and kept productive beta chains. Each CDR3 protein appears once, grouped with its most common genes and DNA. In this sample the table shows roughly 900,000 distinct CDR3 sequences, about 30% of which occur a single time. In total, the top ten clones hold around a sixth of the sample. Material for sequencing was blood. All receptors come from a woman of 80 years or more in good health.

The V and J genes are TRBV7-2 and TRBJ2-1; weak D call: TRBD2 (7 bases). The V and J ends lost 1 base and 3 bases respectively, with 16 bases between them. The CDR3 sequence is 17 residues long. Germline assignment: CDR1 SGHTA and CDR2 FQGNSA. The chain's CDR3 is CASSLVRGGVGYNEQFF. Written as DNA, the CDR3 is TGTGCCAGCAGCTTAGTTAGGGGGGGCGTCGGCTACAATGAGCAGTTCTTC.

V and J are TRBV20-1 and TRBJ2-3, with 10 bases fitting TRBD1. There are 14 residues in the CDR3. V was clipped by 6 bases and J by 2 bases; unmatched bases: 5. Germline V gene lookup returns CDR1 DFQATT and CDR2 SNEGSKA (reference sequence). DNA of the CDR3: TGCAGTGCCCCGACAGGGGGCACCACAGATACGCAGTATTTT. This sequence encodes CSAPTGGTTDTQYF.

In its sample, this clonotype was seen many times. This chain connects TRBV20-1 to TRBJ2-5; 14 positions agree with TRBD2. The length of the CDR3 is 15 residues. The germline gives CDR1 DFQATT, CDR2 SNEGSKA (reference sequence). V trimming: 3 bases; J trimming: 3 bases; junction bases outside the gene matches: 3. The CDR3 sequence: CSASRLAGGKETQYF. As DNA, the CDR3 is TGCAGTGCTAGTCGACTAGCGGGGGGGAAAGAGACCCAGTACTTC.

This chain links TRBV20-1 with TRBJ1-2, with TRBD1 matching 7 bases. The CDR3 sequence is 14 residues long. The V gene's germline CDR1 is DFQATT and CDR2 SNEGSKA (reference sequence). With 6 bases clipped from V and 4 bases from J, the junction kept 11 bases outside the gene matches. CDR3 in amino acids: CSASDRVGTYGYTF. The CDR3 nucleotides read TGCAGTGCCAGCGACAGGGTAGGAACCTATGGCTACACCTTC.

This clonotype was counted many times. V usage is TRBV5-1 and J usage is TRBJ2-3; 8 bases match TRBD1. V shed 3 bases and J 4 bases; nucleotides not matched to a gene: 7. CDR3 length: 15 amino acids. Per the germline V gene, CDR1 is SGHRS and CDR2 is YFSETQ. The CDR3 protein is CASSWTGLGADTQYF. CDR3 sequence (DNA): TGCGCCAGCAGCTGGACAGGGTTGGGGGCAGATACGCAGTATTTT.

The V and J genes are TRBV6-1 and TRBJ2-1, with TRBD2 matching over 9 bases. This CDR3 is 15 amino acids long. The J segment lost 8 bases and the V segment lost 4 bases, leaving 9 bases of the junction unmatched. The V gene's germline CDR1 is MNHNS and CDR2 SASEGT. The CDR3 coding sequence is TGTGCCAGCAGTGTCAAAGGACTAGCGTACCATGAGCAGTTCTTC. It encodes CASSVKGLAYHEQFF.

Points on this clonotype: Possible read error: a much larger clone is one base away. The rearrangement links TRBV7-8 to TRBJ2-5, with a weak D call TRBD1 (5 bases). CDR3 length: 14 residues. The V gene's germline CDR1 is SGHVS and CDR2 FQNEAQ. The CDR3 protein is CACSFFQGQETQYF. In DNA form, the CDR3 reads TGTGCCTGCAGCTTTTTTCAGGGTCAAGAGACCCAGTACTTC.

A remark on this clonotype: A junction boundary mismatches the germline segment, possibly from a read error. This chain links TRBV6-6 with TRBJ1-6, with D possibly being TRBD1 (6 bases). CDR3 length equals 17 residues. Per germline, CDR1 MNHNY and CDR2 SVGAGI (reference sequence). The CDR3 sequence is CASRGDTLSSYNSPPHF. The CDR3 DNA reads as TGTGCCAGCAGGGGGGACACACTTTCCTCCTATAATTCACCCCCCCACTTT.

The chain couples TRBV9 to TRBJ2-2; perhaps TRBD1 as D (7 bases). This CDR3 comprises 16 residues. Deletions cut 4 bases from V and 2 bases from J, with 15 bases between. CDR1 and CDR2 from the germline V gene are SGDLS and YYNGEE. The CDR3 DNA sequence: TGTGCCAGCAGCAAAACCCAGGGGGGAAACACCGGGGAGCTGTTTTTT. The encoded protein is CASSKTQGGNTGELFF. Drawing the rest from reference TRBV9 and TRBJ2-2, the complete variable domain is DSGVTQTPKHLITATGQRVTLRCSPRSGDLSVYWYQQSLDQGLQFLIQYYNGEERAKGNILERFSAQQFPDLHSELNLSSLELGDSALYFCASSKTQGGNTGELFFGEGSRLTVL.

Concerning this clonotype: One junction end disagrees with the germline gene, perhaps due to a read error. CDR3 sequence reads: CSASSASGSSSYSEQFF. In nucleotides, the CDR3 is TGCAGTGCTAGTAGCGCTAGCGGGTCGAGCTCCTACAGTGAGCAGTTCTTC. The gene calls are TRBV20-1 and TRBJ2-1, with TRBD2 matching over 8 bases. Germline V CDR1 and CDR2: DFQATT, SNEGSKA (reference sequence). There are 17 residues in the CDR3.

The V gene is TRBV2, the J gene TRBJ1-2; D remains ambiguous. This CDR3 has 12 amino acids. Germline assignment: CDR1 SNHLY and CDR2 FYNNEI. V lost 6 bases and J 6 bases, leaving 11 bases between the germline ends. The CDR3 region has the DNA TGTGCCAGCAGATGGGTAACCCATGGCTACACCTTC. Its protein product is CASRWVTHGYTF. The variable domain in full, with the rest retrieved from reference TRBV2 and TRBJ1-2, is EPEVTQTPSHQVTQMGQEVILRCVPISNHLYFYWYRQILGQKVEFLVSFYNNEISEKSEIFDDQFSVERPDGSNFTLKIRSTKLEDSAMYFCASRWVTHGYTFGSGTRLTVV.

This clonotype appeared many times. The V and J genes are TRBV29-1 and TRBJ2-3; 11 bases are a match to TRBD1. This CDR3 is built from 15 residues. CDR1 is SQVTM and CDR2 is ANQGSEA in the germline V gene. V was clipped by 6 bases and J by 1 base; unmatched bases: 6. CDR3 residues: CSVADRGQGTDTQYF. Written as DNA, the CDR3 is TGCAGCGTCGCGGACAGGGGGCAAGGCACAGATACGCAGTATTTT.

V usage is TRBV19 and J usage is TRBJ1-6; D is unclear. There are 14 residues in the CDR3. Trimming removed 5 bases from V and 9 bases from J, with 14 bases in between. Germline V gene lookup returns CDR1 LNHDA and CDR2 SQIVND (reference sequence). The CDR3 here is CASSRTGDGSPLHF. CDR3 bases: TGTGCCAGTAGTCGGACCGGGGATGGTTCACCCCTCCACTTT.

This clonotype was recorded a few times. This sequence joins TRBV12-3 or TRBV12-4 and TRBJ1-3; 7 nucleotides align to TRBD1. J lost 2 bases, V lost 6 bases, and 4 bases had no gene match. The CDR3 has 14 amino acids. The DNA of the CDR3 is TGTGCCAGCAGCTCGACAGGGACTGGAAACACCATATATTTT. It translates to CASSSTGTGNTIYF.

Concerning this clonotype itself: A single base separates this from a much larger clone, so it may be a read error. The CDR3 region has the DNA TGCAGTGCTAGGGGGCTCAATGGCTACAATGAGCAGTACTTC. This encodes CSARGLNGYNEQYF. The chain joins TRBV20-1 to TRBJ2-1; TRBD1 might be the D (5 bases). With the DNA end fitting TRBJ2-7 better, the J assignment may be wrong. This CDR3 is 14 amino acids long. The germline CDR1 and CDR2 sequences are DFQATT and SNEGSKA (reference sequence).

This clonotype was seen more than once but under ten times. The V and J genes are TRBV6-5 and TRBJ2-1; 7 bases match TRBD2. V trimming: 4 bases; J trimming: 4 bases; junction bases outside the gene matches: 7. The germline CDR1 and CDR2 sequences are MNHEY and SVGAGI. CDR3 length: 15 amino acids. As DNA, the CDR3 is TGTGCCAGCAGTTCTAGCGGAGGGGAATACAATGAGCAGTTCTTC. Protein product: CASSSSGGEYNEQFF.

This clonotype was recorded at least ten times. The rearrangement links TRBV12-3 or TRBV12-4 to TRBJ1-5, with D maybe TRBD1 (6 bases). V was pared by 8 bases and J by 7 bases, with 15 bases between. This CDR3 has 13 amino acids. CDR3 coding DNA: TGTGCCAGCCAACTACAGGGTCGACAGCCCCAGCATTTT. It translates to CASQLQGRQPQHF.

The V and J genes are TRBV5-1 and TRBJ1-2; 12 nucleotides line up with TRBD1. J lost 5 bases, V lost 4 bases, and 6 bases had no gene match. The CDR3 is 15 residues long. Germline-derived CDR1 and CDR2 are SGHRS and YFSETQ. CDR3 coding DNA: TGCGCCAGCAGCCCCCGGGACAGGGGGCGATATGGCTACACCTTC. Amino acid sequence: CASSPRDRGRYGYTF. The full variable domain, with the rest looked up from reference TRBV5-1 and TRBJ1-2, is KAGVTQTPRYLIKTRGQQVTLSCSPISGHRSVSWYQQTPGQGLQFLFEYFSETQRNKGNFPGRFSGRQFSNSRSEMNVSTLELGDSALYLCASSPRDRGRYGYTFGSGTRLTVV.